This T cell receptor beta chain was recorded in a study of cytomegalovirus exposure and HLA in healthy donors. Study-wide results and caveats: Trimming of TCR beta V- and J-genes showed a link, identified in a later analysis, to a missense DCLRE1C variant. Across donors, sequencing depth was assumed by presence/absence analyses to be roughly uniform.

Vbeta (60) and Jbeta (13) primers were used in the PCR. Sequencing used immunoSEQ multiplex PCR; TCRdb keeps in-frame clones, though not all of them. The table includes 150,000 to 200,000 clones, about 85% detected once. Comments on this clone: No antigen is known for it.

The receptor was isolated from a boy younger than 10 in good health and CMV-seronegative. The specimen sequenced was PBMCs.

CDR3 sequence reads: CASSLSSGGAYEQYF. The CDR3 nucleotides read TGTGCCAGCAGTTTATCTAGCGGAGGGGCGTACGAGCAGTACTTC. This chain joins TRBV28 and TRBJ2-7; TRBD2 matches 7 bases. In germline, CDR1 is MDHEN, CDR2 SYDVKM. CDR3 size: 15 residues. Trimming at V came to 1 base and at J to 4 bases, leaving 7 bases not matched to a gene.